This T cell receptor beta chain derives from a study of blood T cell repertoires in COVID-19. Some clones are missing from TCRdb's copy, which holds only in-frame ones; the method was immunoSEQ multiplex PCR. This sample has some 74,000 clones, with about four fifths found just once. This clone has just one count. Losses at the gene ends were 0 bases for V and 6 bases for J; bases not matched to a gene: 5. Germline-derived CDR1 and CDR2 are SGHRS and YFSETQ. The CDR3 has 14 amino acids. The sequenced material came from peripheral blood. J is TRBJ2-7 and V is TRBV5-1; 8 nucleotides line up with TRBD2. The origin of this receptor is an elderly woman with active or convalescent COVID-19. The CDR3 region is CASSLGREGIEQYF. CDR3 nucleotide sequence: TGCGCCAGCAGCTTGGGCCGGGAGGGGATCGAGCAGTACTTC.